The sequence of this T cell receptor (beta chain) was determined in a study of T cells in Graves' hyperthyroidism and ophthalmopathy (dated by TCRdb to between 2018 and 2021). Concerning the study at large: Peripheral blood was collected at initial diagnosis, before any treatment. To identify distinguishing TCR V-J signatures, a discovery cohort of around 100 patients was used, comprising 43 with Graves' ophthalmopathy and around 57 with stable Graves' hyperthyroidism. Prospective prediction of ophthalmopathy was tested in an independent validation cohort consisting of about 19 hyperthyroidism patients and 15 to 17 patients who later progressed to ophthalmopathy. For training and testing, the roughly 97 patients in the discovery cohort were randomly divided in a 7:3 ratio. The study also compared thyroid tissue and blood T-cell repertoires from five or six Graves' hyperthyroidism patients. Following sampling, methimazole starting at 30 mg daily was given to hyperthyroidism patients, and high-dose intravenous methylprednisolone was given to ophthalmopathy patients. The paper reports TCR Vbeta CDR3 sequencing of some 140 peripheral blood samples: approximately 41 ophthalmopathy, fewer than 85 hyperthyroidism and around 17 progressor patients.

The table lists this clonotype with a few counts. The antigen it recognizes is unknown. No qualities accompany the bases; no much larger clone lies one base away. The TCR beta CDR3 regions were amplified from the RNA transcripts. The TCR CDR3 was subjected to a first round of RT-PCR using the HTBI primer set and the Qiagen OneStep RT-PCR kit. Libraries were constructed in a second round of multiplex PCR, after which size selection and purification were carried out. Sequencing of the libraries was done on an Illumina HiSeq2000 using paired-end 100 bp reads. Per the authors' processing: SOAPnuke was used to process the raw data, removing reads that contained adapters or uncalled bases, had a mean Phred below 15, or lacked an exact match to the constant primer or identifier. COPE v1.2.5 was used to merge high-quality paired reads, and clonotypes were defined as unique nucleotide sequences. Clonotypes were aligned to IMGT TRBV, TRBD and TRBJ reference segments using MiTCR v1.1. The analysis included only V-J combinations with a frequency above 0.0001, which together covered around 99% of the repertoires. A TCS score was defined as the ratio of F50 (clonal expansion) to E x V (chaos), with BLOSUM62-based TCRdist applied between CDR3 peptides within each V-J. Welch's t-statistics and random forest reduced roughly 530 V-J features to 13, which were used in a naive Bayes classifier (R e1071). TCRdb ran its own pipeline on the public reads, namely fastp trimming at Q25 and MiXCR clone calling, and kept in-frame beta chains. Entries that share a CDR3 protein sequence are merged under the most common genes and DNA. For this entry, the V and J calls and clone size follow TCRdb and not the study's own pipeline. For this sample the table gives some 560,000 distinct CDR3 sequences, of which approximately 14% were detected only once. About 15% of the sample is in the top ten clones.

A patient counted as having stable Graves' hyperthyroidism if no progression to ophthalmopathy occurred over 18 months of follow-up. Hyperthyroidism patients were newly diagnosed, had a disease duration of under 2 months, and were aged 18 to 65 years. Any patient with an uncontrolled infection, another autoimmune disease, pregnancy or lactation was excluded. Clinical symptoms, serum thyroxine and TRAb, thyroid ultrasound, and orbital computed tomography formed the basis for the diagnoses. Ficoll-Paque density gradient centrifugation was used to isolate PBMCs from under 11 ml of fresh peripheral blood. Trizol reagent was used to extract total RNA, and RNA quality was then checked on an Agilent 2100 Bioanalyzer. What the authors observed across the whole study: Sample size was not statistically predetermined, and investigators were not blinded to group allocation. Most expanded thyroid clonotypes (frequency above 0.001) were also found in blood, which suggests that blood repertoires may mirror thyroid immune responses. In validation, progression to ophthalmopathy was predicted by the model with roughly 71% sensitivity and under 85% specificity, a median of roughly 6.4 months before onset. In cross-validation, a model built on a 13 V-J signature told ophthalmopathy apart from stable hyperthyroidism with just under 90% sensitivity and approximately 84% specificity, and in testing the same model reached 80%/75%.

The sequence was obtained from a woman between 35 and 50 years old with Graves' hyperthyroidism. Sequences were obtained from blood.

CDR3 region: CASSASGWGNEQFF. The DNA sequence is as follows: TGTGCCAGTAGTGCTAGTGGTTGGGGCAATGAGCAGTTCTTC. The sequence joins TRBV19 to TRBJ2-1, with no reliable assignment of the D segment. The CDR3 goes from the cysteine to the phenylalanine over 14 residues. Only the CDR3 portion is preserved as DNA: 42 bases, with reading frame beginning at the first base. V drops 5 bases and J drops 6 bases, leaving 14 bases in between. Taken from the germline V gene (reference sequence), the CDR1 and CDR2 loops are LNHDA and SQIVND.